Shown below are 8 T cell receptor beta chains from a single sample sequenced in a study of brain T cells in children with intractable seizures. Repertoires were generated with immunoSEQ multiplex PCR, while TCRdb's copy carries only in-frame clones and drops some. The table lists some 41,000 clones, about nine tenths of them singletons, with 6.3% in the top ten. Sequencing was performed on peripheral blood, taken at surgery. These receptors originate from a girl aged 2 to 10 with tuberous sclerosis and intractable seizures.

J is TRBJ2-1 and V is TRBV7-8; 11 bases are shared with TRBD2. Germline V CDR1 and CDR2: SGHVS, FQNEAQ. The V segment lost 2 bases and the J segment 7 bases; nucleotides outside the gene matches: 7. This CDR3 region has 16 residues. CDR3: CASSLRLAGGRNEQFF. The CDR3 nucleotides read TGTGCCAGCAGCTTACGGCTAGCGGGGGGAAGGAATGAGCAGTTCTTC.

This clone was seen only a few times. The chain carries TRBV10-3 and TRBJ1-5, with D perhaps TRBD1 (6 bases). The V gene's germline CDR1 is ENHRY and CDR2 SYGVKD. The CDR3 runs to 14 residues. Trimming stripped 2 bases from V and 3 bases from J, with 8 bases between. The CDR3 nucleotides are TGTGCCATCAGTGAGGGGGACACCAATCAGCCCCAGCATTTT. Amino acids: CAISEGDTNQPQHF.

Here the CDR3 reads CSVERAGGPRDNEQFF. The CDR3 DNA sequence: TGCAGCGTTGAAAGAGCGGGGGGGCCGAGGGACAATGAGCAGTTCTTC. The V call is TRBV29-1, the J call TRBJ2-1; 10 nucleotides match TRBD2. Germline CDR1 is SQVTM and CDR2 is ANQGSEA. Trimming took 2 bases from V and 5 from J; bases not matched to a gene: 9. CDR3 length: 16 amino acids.

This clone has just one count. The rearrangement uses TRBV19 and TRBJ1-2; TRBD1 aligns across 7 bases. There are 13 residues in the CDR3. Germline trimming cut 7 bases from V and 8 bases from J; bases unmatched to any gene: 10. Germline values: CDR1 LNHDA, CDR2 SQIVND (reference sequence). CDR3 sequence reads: CASKWEGAGGYTF. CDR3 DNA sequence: TGTGCCAGTAAATGGGAGGGGGCTGGAGGCTACACCTTC. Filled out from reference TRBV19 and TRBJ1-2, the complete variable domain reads DGGITQSPKYLFRKEGQNVTLSCEQNLNHDAMYWYRQDPGQGLRLIYYSQIVNDFQKGDIAEGYSVSREKKESFPLTVTSAQKNPTAFYLCASKWEGAGGYTFGSGTRLTVV.

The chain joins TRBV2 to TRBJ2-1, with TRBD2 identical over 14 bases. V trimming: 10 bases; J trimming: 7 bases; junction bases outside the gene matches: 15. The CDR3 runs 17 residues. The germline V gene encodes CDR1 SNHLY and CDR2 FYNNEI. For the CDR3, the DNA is TGTGCCACCCTCGGAGGGACTAGCGGGGGTAGAGGTAATGAGCAGTTCTTC. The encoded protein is CATLGGTSGGRGNEQFF.

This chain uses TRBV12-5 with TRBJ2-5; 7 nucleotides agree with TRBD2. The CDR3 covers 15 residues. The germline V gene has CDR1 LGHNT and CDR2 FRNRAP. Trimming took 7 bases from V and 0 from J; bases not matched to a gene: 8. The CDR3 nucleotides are TGTGCTAGTGCCAATAATGCGGGGGACCAAGAGACCCAGTACTTC. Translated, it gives CASANNAGDQETQYF. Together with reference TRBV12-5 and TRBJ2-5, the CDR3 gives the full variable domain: DARVTQTPRHKVTEMGQEVTMRCQPILGHNTVFWYRQTMMQGLELLAYFRNRAPLDDSGMPKDRFSAEMPDATLATLKIQPSEPRDSAVYFCASANNAGDQETQYFGPGTRLLVL.

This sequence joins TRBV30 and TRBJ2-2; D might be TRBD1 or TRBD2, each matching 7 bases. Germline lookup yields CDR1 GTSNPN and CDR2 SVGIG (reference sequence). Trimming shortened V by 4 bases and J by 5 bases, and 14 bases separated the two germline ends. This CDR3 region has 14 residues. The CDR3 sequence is CAWKVQGGTGELFF. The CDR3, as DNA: TGTGCCTGGAAGGTCCAGGGGGGGACCGGGGAGCTGTTTTTT.

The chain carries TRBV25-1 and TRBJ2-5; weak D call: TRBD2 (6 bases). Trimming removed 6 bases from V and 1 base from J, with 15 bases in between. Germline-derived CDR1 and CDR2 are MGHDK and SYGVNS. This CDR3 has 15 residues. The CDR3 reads CASSPGGRSQETQYF. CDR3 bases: TGTGCCAGCAGCCCTGGGGGGAGGTCCCAAGAGACCCAGTACTTC.